This T cell receptor beta chain was sequenced during a study of beta chain features in type 1 diabetes. Whole-study context: Some 110,000,000 sorted cells were examined across all samples.

The investigators reverse transcribed all of the isolated RNA, so they sequenced expressed TCRB transcripts. The method was immunoSEQ multiplex PCR; TCRdb's version includes in-frame clones alone and lacks a portion of them. The sample shows 860,000 or so clones, 15% to 20% of them seen only once. V was trimmed by 1 base and J by 5 bases, leaving 13 bases between them. CDR1 and CDR2 (germline): LGHNA, YSLEER. This CDR3 spans 15 amino acids. Input material: naive CD4+ T cells from blood. J is TRBJ2-3 and V is TRBV4-3; the D gene is possibly TRBD1 (5 bases). This TCR was recovered from a woman aged 18-29 years in good health. CDR3 sequence (DNA): TGCGCCAGCAGCCAAGTGGCTGAGGACAAAGATACGCAGTATTTT. Its translation is CASSQVAEDKDTQYF.